This TCR beta chain was captured by sequencing in a study of cytomegalovirus exposure and HLA in healthy donors. The CDR3 runs to 15 residues. Per germline, CDR1 MNHEY and CDR2 SVGAGI. J lost 4 bases, V lost 6 bases, and 11 bases had no gene match. This PCR relied on a set of 60 Vbeta primers and 13 Jbeta primers. Sequencing was performed with immunoSEQ multiplex PCR; in TCRdb, only in-frame clones are kept and a portion is missing. The listing contains about 140,000 clones. The V gene is TRBV6-5, the J gene TRBJ1-2, with 7 bases identical to TRBD1. The receptor's source is a woman under 30 in good health and CMV-seronegative. Sequenced: PBMCs. DNA of the CDR3: TGTGCCAGCAGCCCGGGACAGAACCATGGCTATGGCTACACCTTC. It specifies CASSPGQNHGYGYTF.